This T cell receptor beta chain was sequenced for a study of human T cells and chemical hapten exposure (dated by TCRdb to 2020 to 2022). Context from the whole study: For sensitization, 2% DPC in acetone was applied to a roughly 2 cm by roughly 2 cm area of upper inner arm skin. Weekly therapeutic DPC doses were additionally applied to the scalp of patients throughout the roughly 22-week study period. Patch testing was performed on the upper back with Finn chambers containing 0.01% DPC, and the patch tests were scored after 6 days according to International Contact Dermatitis Research Group standards. The mostly female patient cohort included alopecia areata with under or over 50% scalp involvement, alopecia totalis and alopecia universalis. Libraries were combined into a pool for sequencing, and differences in TCR yield between samples came mainly from small differences in library volumes within the pool. In alopecia patients, the study followed how the peripheral blood TCR repertoire changed in vivo over primary and secondary sensitization to diphenylcyclopropenone (DPC), a hapten. Blood was sampled from patients pre-sensitization (week 0) and at 2, 6 and about 24 weeks after DPC sensitization. Twenty-nine alopecia patients provided blood for TCR sequencing at one to four time points (pre-sensitization, 2, 6 and 24 weeks). What the research found in general, with its limitations: Alopecia, a presumed autoimmune disease, was present in all patients, so the immune response of the patients might differ from that of healthy individuals. DPC sensitization did not change how many TCRs were above 1 in 1000 frequency, and no evidence was found of alterations in global repertoire structure. Expanded TCRs formed significantly more large CDR3 similarity clusters than pre-sensitization or healthy control sets, consistent with antigen-driven responses. Repeated subsampling changed both the strength of the expansion versus patch-test correlation and the threshold at which the correlation became significant. Patch test score was positively correlated with the number of PT1 expanded TCRs, with significance at thresholds 8, 16 and 32 but not at 4.

The meaning of the sample's time point label: patch test 3, about 24 weeks after DPC sensitization. In light of the paper, this sample's treatment or condition label describes: therapeutic diphenylcyclopropenone sensitization with weekly scalp DPC. At each patch-test visit, blood was drawn before the patch test was applied. To be eligible, patients had to be aged 18 to 70, diagnosed with alopecia and judged suitable for DPC therapy, while pregnant patients were excluded. Unfractionated whole blood was collected in Tempus Blood RNA tubes, and total RNA was extracted from that blood. This clonotype has only a few counts. The specificity of this receptor is unknown. Base qualities are missing; no much larger clone stands one base away. Libraries were made using RACE. The instrument was a NextSeq 500. During library preparation, unique molecular identifiers were attached to individual cDNA molecules so that TCRs could be counted in a quantitative, reproducible way. From each blood RNA sample, both TCR alpha and TCR beta chains were sequenced. As for how the authors treated the data: Samples had a median of roughly 87,000 TCRs, with a range from about 23,224 to 750,000. V, J and CDR3 annotation of the TCR reads was performed with the Decombinator software suite. For the PS versus PT1 abundance plots, all samples were subsampled to the same number of TCRs (28,000). TCRs were defined as expanded if absent before sensitization and observed at least eight times at the 2-week time point. The raw public data were reprocessed by TCRdb itself: fastp quality trimming at Q25, MiXCR clonotype calling, in-frame beta chains only. Records with the same CDR3 protein are collapsed into one entry carrying the most frequent genes and DNA. The authors' filters were not applied to this entry. The sample table records about 190,000 distinct CDR3 sequences; more than 20% of these occur just once. Clones ranked in the top ten supply 2% to 2.5% of the sample.

The CDR3 starts with the cysteine, ends with the phenylalanine, and has 15 residues. The kept DNA is CDR3 alone, 45 bases in frame from the first base. CDR1 and CDR2 are drawn from the germline V gene: SQVTM, ANQGSEA. From V the trimming removes 3 bases and from J it removes 4 bases, while the gene matches leave 6 bases of the junction unaccounted for. The sequence links TRBV29-1 to TRBJ1-1, and TRBD1 matches 12 of the central bases. The sequence was obtained from a woman aged 35 to 49 with alopecia areata. Some clones in this sample may be carry-over from other donors' samples. The sequencing here drew on whole blood, taken in connection with sensitization to the hapten diphenylcyclopropenone (DPC). The DNA is TGCAGCGTTGAGTGGGGACAGGGGGCGTCCACTGAAGCTTTCTTT. The resulting protein is CSVEWGQGASTEAFF.